Sequencing of this T cell receptor (beta chain) was carried out in a study of blood T cell repertoires in COVID-19. There are 16 residues in the CDR3. The V gene's germline CDR1 is LNHDA and CDR2 SQIVND (reference sequence). Trimming took 2 bases from V and 2 from J, leaving 15 bases between them. The table came from immunoSEQ multiplex PCR; TCRdb's copy has only in-frame clones and leaves some out. Among about 120,000 clones, 85% to 90% were seen once, and the ten largest hold about 2%. The clonotype was recovered from a woman aged 45 to 65 with acute or convalescent COVID-19. The chain has TRBV19 and TRBJ1-2, with D perhaps matching TRBD1 (5 bases). The sequenced sample consisted of peripheral blood. The CDR3, as DNA: TGTGCCAGTAGTATACCGGGAGACAGACCCAACTATGGCTACACCTTC. This encodes CASSIPGDRPNYGYTF.